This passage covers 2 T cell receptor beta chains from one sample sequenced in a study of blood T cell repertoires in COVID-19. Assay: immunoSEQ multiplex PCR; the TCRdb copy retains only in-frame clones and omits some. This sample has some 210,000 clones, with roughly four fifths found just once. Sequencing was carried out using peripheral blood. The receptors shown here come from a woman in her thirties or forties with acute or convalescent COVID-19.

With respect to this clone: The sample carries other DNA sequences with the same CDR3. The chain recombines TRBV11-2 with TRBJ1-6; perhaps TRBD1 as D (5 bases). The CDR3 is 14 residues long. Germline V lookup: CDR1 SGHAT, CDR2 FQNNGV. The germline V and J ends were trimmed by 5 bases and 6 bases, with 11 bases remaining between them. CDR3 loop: CASSPGQGNSPLHF. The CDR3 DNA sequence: TGTGCCAGCAGCCCTGGCCAGGGTAATTCACCCCTCCACTTT.

CDR3 region: CASSLSGALELFF. The CDR3 nucleotides are TGCGCCAGCAGCCTCTCGGGAGCCCTGGAGCTGTTTTTT. The chain is built from TRBV4-1 and TRBJ2-2, with a possible D match to TRBD2 (6 bases). The V gene lost 4 bases and the J gene lost 10 bases, with 13 bases spanning the gap. In germline, CDR1 is MGHRA, CDR2 YSYEKL. The CDR3 runs 13 residues.